This T cell receptor (beta chain) was recorded in a study of CD8 T cell repertoires and HIV-1 epitope variants. Across the study: Tested: three Gag epitope families, Nef HW9 and YT9. Separate from the cultures, 1M uncultured T cells served as baseline. T cells were cultured for nine to ten days with cytokines added on days 3 and 7.

J was trimmed by 5 bases and V by 3 bases; bases with no gene match: 8. This CDR3 has 15 amino acids. Germline CDR1 is LNHDA and CDR2 is SQIVND (reference sequence). Turning to this clone: Its target is unknown.

Sequenced by immunoSEQ multiplex PCR; TCRdb stores in-frame clones only, minus some. The table lists some 4,400 clones, 55% to 75% of them singletons, with approximately 45% in the top ten. The chain is built from TRBV19 and TRBJ2-3, with 7 bases matching TRBD1. Specimen: cultured CD8+ T cells derived from PBMCs. The receptor was derived from a male donor with HIV. CDR3 region: CASSIGQAIKDTQYF. The CDR3 DNA reads as TGTGCCAGTAGTATCGGACAGGCCATCAAAGATACGCAGTATTTT.